A selection of T cell receptor beta chains follows, all from one sample in a study of shared clonotypes between healthy human individuals. Here immunoSEQ multiplex PCR was the method, and the copy in TCRdb shows in-frame clones only, minus some. The sample carries about 1.1 million clones, 77% recorded once. Material for sequencing was memory CD4+ T cells from PBMCs. The origin of the receptors is a man between 18 and 35 years old in good health. Some clones in this sample may be carry-over from other donors' samples. Each CDR3 is given with its conserved first and last residue. The D gene is left open where the match is weak. Not all rows give a size; the values are once, few, many and, for expanded clones, a class.

>TRBJ2-1|TRBD1|-|TRBV19
CASSIESPTTGDSYNEQFF
TGTGCCAGTAGTATAGAATCCCCAACGACAGGGGACTCCTACAATGAGCAGTTCTTC
>TRBJ2-7|-|-|TRBV10-3
CAISGGDEQYF
TGTGCCATCAGTGGGGGGGACGAGCAGTACTTC
>TRBJ2-7|-|-|TRBV18
CASSPSPTGHFYEQYF
TGTGCCAGCTCACCATCCCCGACGGGCCACTTTTACGAGCAGTACTTC
>TRBJ2-1|TRBD2|-|TRBV19
CASSPRTSSYNEQFF
TGTGCCAGTAGTCCGAGGACTAGCTCCTACAATGAGCAGTTCTTC
>TRBJ1-5|-|-|TRBV7-2
CASSLRAGEGQPQHF
TGTGCCAGCAGCTTACGCGCGGGAGAGGGTCAGCCCCAGCATTTT
>TRBJ2-3|TRBD2|-|TRBV18
CASSAPSTAGVRDTQYF
TGTGCCAGCTCAGCCCCCTCTACAGCGGGAGTTAGAGATACGCAGTATTTT
>TRBJ1-4|TRBD1|-|TRBV10-3
CAISSGTGGGDEKLFF
TGTGCCATCAGTTCCGGGACAGGGGGTGGTGATGAAAAACTGTTTTTT
>TRBJ2-6|TRBD2|-|TRBV19
CASTRGGTGANVLTF
TGTGCCAGTACGCGCGGGGGGACTGGGGCCAACGTCCTGACTTTC
>TRBJ1-1|-|few|TRBV28
CASSRYTEAFF
TGTGCCAGCAGTCGTTACACTGAAGCTTTCTTT
>TRBJ2-7|-|-|TRBV7-8
CASSLVLNSYEQYF
TGTGCCAGCAGCTTAGTTCTCAACTCCTACGAGCAGTACTTC
>TRBJ2-1|-|-|TRBV2
CASRHPSSYNEQFF
TGTGCCAGCAGACATCCCAGCTCCTACAATGAGCAGTTCTTC
>TRBJ2-7|-|few|TRBV11-2
CASSGESREQYF
TGTGCCAGCAGCGGGGAGAGTAGGGAGCAGTACTTC
>TRBJ2-1|TRBD1|-|TRBV29-1
CSVDGTGGNEQFF
TGCAGCGTTGACGGGACAGGGGGGAATGAGCAGTTCTTC
>TRBJ2-2|-|-|TRBV6-4
CASSVSDTGELFF
TGTGCCAGCAGTGTTAGCGACACCGGGGAGCTGTTTTTT
>TRBJ1-4|-|-|TRBV21-1
CASSSKGNEKLFF
TGTGCCAGCAGCTCTAAGGGGAATGAAAAACTGTTTTTT
>TRBJ1-2|-|-|TRBV29-1
CSVELGGHGYTF
TGCAGCGTTGAACTAGGGGGGCATGGCTACACCTTC
>TRBJ2-5|-|few|TRBV4-2
CASSQDLASRETQYF
TGTGCCAGCAGCCAAGATCTGGCTAGCAGGGAGACCCAGTACTTC
>TRBJ2-4|-|-|TRBV30
CAWSAGGGTKNIQYF
TGTGCCTGGAGTGCGGGCGGAGGAACCAAAAACATTCAGTACTTC
>TRBJ2-5|TRBD2|-|TRBV7-2
CASSLEWGGETQYF
TGTGCCAGCAGCTTAGAGTGGGGGGGAGAGACCCAGTACTTC
>TRBJ2-7|-|-|TRBV13
CASSFIGGSYEQYF
TGTGCCAGCAGCTTCATCGGGGGCTCCTACGAGCAGTACTTC
>TRBJ1-3|-|-|TRBV9
CASSYDLSGNTIYF
TGTGCCAGCAGCTACGACCTCTCTGGAAACACCATATATTTT
>TRBJ2-7|-|few|TRBV5-1
CASNKDKPTDEQYF
TGCGCCAGCAACAAAGACAAACCAACCGACGAGCAGTACTTC
>TRBJ2-5|-|-|TRBV5-1
CASSLRVGQETQYF
TGCGCCAGCAGCCTCCGGGTCGGTCAAGAGACCCAGTACTTC
>TRBJ1-3|-|-|TRBV5-1
CASSLGDSGNTIYF
TGCGCCAGCAGCTTGGGTGACTCTGGAAACACCATATATTTT
>TRBJ2-2|TRBD1|-|TRBV7-9
CASSSDRAPNTGELFF
TGTGCCAGCAGCTCCGACAGGGCCCCTAACACCGGGGAGCTGTTTTTT
>TRBJ1-1|-|-|TRBV4-1
CASSQTGSGRNTEAFF
TGCGCCAGCAGCCAAACGGGGTCAGGGCGCAACACTGAAGCTTTCTTT
>TRBJ2-5|-|-|TRBV7-8
CASSLASSEGQLIPYF
TGTGCCAGCAGCTTAGCGAGTAGTGAAGGACAGCTGATTCCGTACTTC
>TRBJ2-5|TRBD2|-|TRBV7-7
CASSSGLAGGTETQYF
TGTGCCAGCAGCTCGGGACTAGCGGGAGGGACAGAGACCCAGTACTTC
>TRBJ2-7|TRBD1|-|TRBV28
CASRDPGQRYEQYF
TGTGCCAGCAGGGATCCGGGACAGCGTTACGAGCAGTACTTC
>TRBJ1-1|-|-|TRBV19
CASSSTRGTEAFF
TGTGCCAGTAGTTCCACCCGGGGCACTGAAGCTTTCTTT
>TRBJ2-1|TRBD2|-|TRBV10-2
CASSEDGLAVYNEQFF
TGCGCCAGCAGTGAGGACGGACTAGCGGTATACAATGAGCAGTTCTTC
>TRBJ2-7|TRBD2|-|TRBV7-8
CASSLYGLAGDSYEQYF
TGTGCCAGCAGCTTATATGGACTAGCGGGAGACTCCTACGAGCAGTACTTC
>TRBJ2-1|-|-|TRBV7-6
CASSHQNEQFF
TGTGCCAGCAGCCACCAGAATGAGCAGTTCTTC
>TRBJ2-2|TRBD1|many|TRBV13
CASSLRFDRGRIGELFF
TGTGCCAGCAGCTTACGCTTCGACAGGGGGCGGATCGGGGAGCTGTTTTTT
>TRBJ2-1|-|many|TRBV27
CASRRTGGSEQFF
TGTGCCAGCAGGCGTACTGGGGGTTCCGAGCAGTTCTTC
>TRBJ2-7|-|-|TRBV7-9
CASSPAPAATEQYF
TGTGCCAGCAGCCCTGCTCCAGCAGCGACCGAGCAGTACTTC
>TRBJ1-5|-|-|TRBV7-2
CASTPRTGNQPQHF
TGTGCCAGCACCCCGAGGACAGGCAATCAGCCCCAGCATTTT
>TRBJ2-2|TRBD2|once|TRBV4-2
CASAASGDTGELFF
TGTGCCTCAGCGGCTAGCGGGGACACCGGGGAGCTGTTTTTT
>TRBJ1-6|-|-|TRBV4-3
CASSQDGASDNSPLHF
TGCGCCAGCAGCCAAGATGGGGCTTCAGATAATTCACCCCTCCACTTT
>TRBJ2-1|TRBD2|-|TRBV15
CATSGRLARSYNEQFF
TGTGCCACCAGCGGCCGACTAGCGCGCTCCTACAATGAGCAGTTCTTC
>TRBJ2-7|TRBD2|-|TRBV5-4
CASSPGLAGGQYF
TGTGCCAGCAGCCCGGGACTAGCGGGAGGGCAGTACTTC
>TRBJ2-4|-|once|TRBV28
CASSLSDRDIQYF
TGTGCCAGCAGTTTGTCGGACAGAGACATTCAGTACTTC
>TRBJ2-2|TRBD2|-|TRBV12-5
CASGFNRGGAPGELFF
TGTGCTAGTGGGTTTAACCGGGGGGGGGCCCCCGGGGAGCTGTTTTTT
>TRBJ1-4|-|-|TRBV28
CASSPGDGLDKLFF
TGTGCCAGCAGTCCCGGGGACGGTCTCGATAAACTGTTTTTT
>TRBJ1-1|TRBD1|-|TRBV28
CASSSPGGNTEAFF
TGTGCCAGCAGTTCCCCAGGGGGGAATACTGAAGCTTTCTTT
>TRBJ1-5|-|-|TRBV6-1
CASTDSYNQPQHF
TGTGCCAGCACGGACAGCTACAATCAGCCCCAGCATTTT
>TRBJ2-1|-|-|TRBV28
CASSSGGHNEQFF
TGTGCCAGCAGTTCGGGGGGCCACAATGAGCAGTTCTTC
>TRBJ1-4|-|-|TRBV18
CASSPRQISSNEKLFF
TGTGCCAGCTCACCACGGCAGATTTCCTCTAATGAAAAACTGTTTTTT
>TRBJ2-5|-|-|TRBV7-7
CASSAGSQETQYF
TGTGCCAGCAGCGCAGGTAGTCAAGAGACCCAGTACTTC
>TRBJ2-7|TRBD2|many|TRBV11-2
CASSPLAGGPYEQYF
TGTGCCAGCAGCCCACTAGCGGGAGGTCCCTACGAGCAGTACTTC
>TRBJ2-1|-|-|TRBV5-1
CASGDVQRNEQFF
TGCGCCAGCGGAGATGTACAACGCAATGAGCAGTTCTTC
>TRBJ2-7|-|few|TRBV4-1
CASSQGASRDYEQYF
TGCGCCAGCAGCCAAGGGGCTAGCAGAGACTACGAGCAGTACTTC
>TRBJ2-2|TRBD2|-|TRBV2
CASGRAMATGELFF
TGTGCCAGCGGGAGGGCCATGGCGACCGGGGAGCTGTTTTTT
>TRBJ1-3|-|-|TRBV28
CASSLNVVGGNTIYF
TGTGCCAGCAGTTTAAATGTCGTGGGTGGAAACACCATATATTTT
>TRBJ2-7|-|-|TRBV27
CASRFLSRESSYEQYF
TGTGCCAGCAGATTTCTCAGTAGGGAGAGCTCCTACGAGCAGTACTTC
>TRBJ1-4|-|-|TRBV5-4
CASSLGQGSAGGELFF
TGTGCCAGCAGCTTGGGTCAGGGGTCGGCCGGAGGAGAACTGTTTTTT
>TRBJ2-2|-|-|TRBV7-3
CASSYGPKSNTGELFF
TGTGCCAGCAGCTACGGACCAAAATCGAACACCGGGGAGCTGTTTTTT
>TRBJ1-1|-|-|TRBV7-8
CASSHMNTEAFF
TGTGCCAGCAGTCACATGAACACTGAAGCTTTCTTT
>TRBJ1-5|-|-|TRBV6-6
CASSYRGPQDNQAQHF
TGTGCCAGCAGTTACCGCGGGCCCCAGGATAATCAAGCCCAGCATTTT